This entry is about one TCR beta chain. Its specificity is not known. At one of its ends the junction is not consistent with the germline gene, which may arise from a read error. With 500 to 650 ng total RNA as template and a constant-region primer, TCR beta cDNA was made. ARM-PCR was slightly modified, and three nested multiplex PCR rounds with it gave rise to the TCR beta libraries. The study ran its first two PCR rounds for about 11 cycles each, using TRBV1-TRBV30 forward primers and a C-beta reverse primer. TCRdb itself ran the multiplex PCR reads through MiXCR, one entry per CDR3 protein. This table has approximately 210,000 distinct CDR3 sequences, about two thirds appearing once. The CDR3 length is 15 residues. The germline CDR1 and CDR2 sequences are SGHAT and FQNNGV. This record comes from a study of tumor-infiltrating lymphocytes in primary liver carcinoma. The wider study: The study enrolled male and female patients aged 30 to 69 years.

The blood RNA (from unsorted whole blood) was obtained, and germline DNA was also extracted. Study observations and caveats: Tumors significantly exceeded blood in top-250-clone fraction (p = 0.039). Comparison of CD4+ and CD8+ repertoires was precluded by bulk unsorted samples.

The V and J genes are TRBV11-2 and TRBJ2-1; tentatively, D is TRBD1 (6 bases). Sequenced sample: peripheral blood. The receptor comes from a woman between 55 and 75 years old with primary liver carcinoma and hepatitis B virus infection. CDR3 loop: CASSFSGTRGNERFF. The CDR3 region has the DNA TGTGCCAGCAGCTTCTCCGGGACAAGGGGCAATGAGCGGTTCTTC. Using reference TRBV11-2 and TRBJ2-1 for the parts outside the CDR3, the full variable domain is EAGVAQSPRYKIIEKRQSVAFWCNPISGHATLYWYQQILGQGPKLLIQFQNNGVVDDSQLPKDRFSAERLKGVDSTLKIQPAKLEDSAVYLCASSFSGTRGNERFFGPGTRLTVL.